This TCR beta chain was observed in a study of CD8 T cells in ankylosing spondylitis. Study-wide findings and caveats: Reportedly, disease-linked clones are significantly enriched in ankylosing spondylitis patients' matched synovial fluid. In ankylosing spondylitis blood, a motif of seven to nine highly homologous TCR beta variants appeared characteristic.

Each CDR3 protein gets one entry after TCRdb re-called the 5' RACE reads with MiXCR. Of some 300,000 distinct CDR3 sequences listed, 20% to 25% are singletons. The V and J ends lost 4 bases and 3 bases respectively, with 9 bases between them. Germline CDR1 MNHEY, CDR2 SMNVEV (reference sequence). The CDR3 runs 14 residues. This clonotype has just a few counts. Its specificity is unknown. The sample was blood, either unsorted or a sorted T cell fraction (not recorded which). This TCR derives from a female donor with ankylosing spondylitis or in good health (not recorded which). The rearrangement uses TRBV27 and TRBJ2-2; tentatively, D is TRBD1 or TRBD2 (5 bases each). The CDR3 is CASSSGRYTGELFF. The CDR3 DNA sequence: TGTGCCAGCAGTTCGGGGCGGTACACCGGGGAGCTGTTTTTT.